This paragraph reports one T cell receptor (beta chain). The data derive from a study of blood T cell repertoires in COVID-19. About the study: Samples of COVID-19 (acute and convalescent) were obtained from the United States, Italy and Spain. In each case, the material was cDNA or gDNA derived from T cells, B-cell-depleted T cells, or PBMCs.

The CDR3 is 14 residues long. V was trimmed by 1 base and J by 2 bases, leaving 7 bases between them. Germline lookup yields CDR1 MDHEN and CDR2 SYDVKM. In the original workflow: The authors estimated nucleated cell counts from reference gene primer amplification. Here immunoSEQ multiplex PCR was the method, and the copy in TCRdb shows in-frame clones only, minus some. The DNA gave D and trimming, while V, J and clone size come from that table. The repertoire holds around 280,000 clones, around 87% seen once, with 2% to 2.5% in the top ten. Sequenced input: peripheral blood. The sequence came from a woman aged 25-40 years who had recovered from COVID-19. This sequence joins TRBV28 and TRBJ2-3; D call uncertain. CDR3 bases: TGTGCCAGCAGTTTATTGCGGTTCACAGATACGCAGTATTTT. Translation: CASSLLRFTDTQYF. Drawing the rest from reference TRBV28 and TRBJ2-3, the complete variable domain is DVKVTQSSRYLVKRTGEKVFLECVQDMDHENMFWYRQDPGLGLRLIYFSYDVKMKEKGDIPEGYSVSREKKERFSLILESASTNQTSMYLCASSLLRFTDTQYFGPGTRLTVL.